This TCR beta chain was profiled in a study of CD8 T cells in Susac syndrome. As for the study in general: Patients with Susac syndrome were therapy-naive, treated with corticosteroids, or treated with intravenous immunoglobulin alone when blood was collected.

With random hexamers, reverse transcription was performed on 0.5 to 1 ug of RNA. TCRdb redid the calling of the immunoSEQ multiplex PCR reads with MiXCR, one entry per CDR3 protein. Of over 140,000 distinct CDR3 sequences listed, over 90% were seen once; the top ten hold about 0.15%. Trimming took 1 base from V and 1 from J, leaving 5 bases between them. The germline gives CDR1 SGDLS, CDR2 YYNGEE. The CDR3 is made up of 13 amino acids. Sequencing targeted TCR beta in T cells from blood (CD8+ and CD4+). TEMRA cells were enriched by FACS, and CD4+ and CD8+ T cells were negatively isolated. Sequenced material: CD4+ T cells from PBMCs. The J gene is TRBJ1-1, the V gene TRBV9; D ambiguous. This TCR was sampled from a human donor with Susac syndrome. CDR3 in DNA: TGTGCCAGCAGCGTACTAGGGAACACTGAAGCTTTCTTT. As protein: CASSVLGNTEAFF.